Sequencing of this T cell receptor beta chain was carried out in a study of CD8 T cells in Susac syndrome. Reverse transcription of about 0.5 to 1 ug RNA used random hexamers. TCRdb passed the immunoSEQ multiplex PCR reads through MiXCR, listing each CDR3 protein once. The sample lists 150,000 or so distinct CDR3 sequences, just under 95% seen once, with 0.14% in the top ten. Per the germline V gene, CDR1 is GTSNPN and CDR2 is SVGIG (reference sequence). V was clipped by 4 bases and J by 7 bases; unmatched bases: 4. The CDR3 covers 12 residues. The sequence was collected from a human donor with Susac syndrome. V is TRBV30 and J is TRBJ1-5; TRBD1 matches 7 bases. Sequenced: CD4+ T cells from PBMCs. The CDR3 region has the DNA TGTGCCTGGAACAGGGGCGAGCAGCCCCAGCATTTT. Amino acids: CAWNRGEQPQHF.